Below are 30 T cell receptor beta chains sequenced from a single sample in a study of T cells in Graves' hyperthyroidism and ophthalmopathy. Using RNA transcripts as the source, TCR beta CDR3 regions were amplified. First-round RT-PCR targeting the TCR CDR3 was performed with the HTBI primer set. One entry per CDR3 protein results from TCRdb running MiXCR on the multiplex PCR reads. The profile shows 600,000 or so distinct CDR3 sequences, 14% of them singletons. Sample: blood. The receptors were sampled from a woman under 30 with Graves' ophthalmopathy.

This clonotype has a handful of counts. The chain carries TRBV4-1 and TRBJ1-1; possibly TRBD1 for D (6 bases). Germline-derived CDR1 and CDR2 are MGHRA and YSYEKL. The CDR3 has 17 residues. V gave up 4 bases and J gave up 0 bases, with 18 bases separating them. The CDR3 DNA reads as TGCGCCAGCAGCCCCTCAGCGACAGGTGTTTTGAACACTGAAGCTTTCTTT. This translates into CASSPSATGVLNTEAFF.

This clonotype was detected many times. V usage is TRBV18 and J usage is TRBJ1-1; 8 bases are shared with TRBD1. The length of the CDR3 is 15 residues. V shed 1 base and J 4 bases; nucleotides not matched to a gene: 5. The V gene's germline CDR1 is KGHSH and CDR2 LQKENI. The CDR3 DNA reads TGTGCCAGCTCACCACTGACAGGGGAGGCCACTGAAGCTTTCTTT. Amino acids: CASSPLTGEATEAFF.

This clonotype has a handful of counts. The rearrangement uses TRBV30 and TRBJ2-3, with unresolved D. The CDR3 runs 12 residues. Germline lookup yields CDR1 GTSNPN and CDR2 SVGIG (reference sequence). Between the trimmed V and J ends, which lost 5 bases and 0 bases, there was a span of 6 bases. CDR3 in DNA: TGTGCCTGGGGCGAGAGCACAGATACGCAGTATTTT. It translates to CAWGESTDTQYF.

The genes are TRBV7-9 and TRBJ2-1; D unclear. The germline V gene has CDR1 SEHNR and CDR2 FQNEAQ (reference sequence). Trimming shortened V by 5 bases and J by 11 bases, and 13 bases separated the two germline ends. The CDR3 has 12 amino acids. In DNA, the CDR3 is TGTGCCAGCAGCCATAATCAGGAGAAGCAGTTCTTC. This translates into CASSHNQEKQFF.

This clonotype was seen ten or more times. This chain uses TRBV7-9 with TRBJ2-7, with D hard to call. Germline loops: CDR1 SEHNR, CDR2 FQNEAQ (reference sequence). The CDR3 totals 14 residues. V was clipped by 1 base and J by 5 bases, with 12 bases between them. The CDR3 spells CASSLEFTMDEQYF. In DNA, the CDR3 is TGTGCCAGCAGCTTAGAGTTCACCATGGACGAGCAGTACTTC. Complete variable domain (other parts from reference TRBV7-9 and TRBJ2-7): DTGVSQNPRHKITKRGQNVTFRCDPISEHNRLYWYRQTLGQGPEFLTYFQNEAQLEKSRLLSDRFSAERPKGSFSTLEIQRTEQGDSAMYLCASSLEFTMDEQYFGPGTRLTVT.

CDR3 coding DNA: TGCGCCAGCAGCTTAGACACGGGCGAGGAGCTGTTTTTT. Protein sequence: CASSLDTGEELFF. This chain connects TRBV5-1 to TRBJ2-2; no reliable D call. Trimming stripped 2 bases from V and 10 bases from J, with 12 bases between. Germline CDR1 SGHRS, CDR2 YFSETQ. There are 13 residues in the CDR3. Filled out from reference TRBV5-1 and TRBJ2-2, the complete variable domain reads KAGVTQTPRYLIKTRGQQVTLSCSPISGHRSVSWYQQTPGQGLQFLFEYFSETQRNKGNFPGRFSGRQFSNSRSEMNVSTLELGDSALYLCASSLDTGEELFFGEGSRLTVL.

At least ten counts were recorded for this clonotype. The genes are TRBV11-3 and TRBJ2-3; no clear D. The CDR3 extends over 13 amino acids. Germline CDR1 is SGHNT and CDR2 is YENEEA. The V end lost 8 bases, the J end lost 2 bases, and 11 bases lay between the germline ends. The CDR3 protein is CASQGWDTDTQYF. Written as DNA, the CDR3 is TGTGCCAGCCAAGGGTGGGACACAGATACGCAGTATTTT. Full variable domain (missing parts from reference TRBV11-3 and TRBJ2-3): EAGVVQSPRYKIIEKKQPVAFWCNPISGHNTLYWYLQNLGQGPELLIRYENEEAVDDSQLPKDRFSAERLKGVDSTLKIQPAELGDSAVYLCASQGWDTDTQYFGPGTRLTVL.

The rearrangement joins TRBV14 to TRBJ1-4; TRBD1 matches 8 bases. V trimming: 1 base; J trimming: 7 bases; junction bases outside the gene matches: 11. Germline V lookup: CDR1 SGHDN, CDR2 FVKESK. The CDR3 runs to 17 residues. The CDR3 loop is CASSQGAPQGASEKLFF. The DNA for the CDR3 is TGTGCCAGCAGCCAAGGTGCCCCTCAGGGGGCGAGTGAAAAACTGTTTTTT.

Ten or more counts support this clonotype. The chain joins TRBV12-3 or TRBV12-4 to TRBJ2-7; D may be TRBD2 (5 bases). There are 16 residues in the CDR3. V was shortened by 8 bases and J by 2 bases, with 22 bases between the two germline ends. The CDR3 here is CASSTRGGRTTYEQYF. In DNA form, the CDR3 reads TGTGCCAGCTCCACTCGGGGTGGTCGTACCACCTACGAGCAGTACTTC.

The V gene is TRBV19, the J gene TRBJ1-1, with TRBD1 as a possible D gene (6 bases). The CDR3 totals 15 residues. The V and J ends lost 5 bases and 4 bases respectively, with 17 bases between them. Germline V gene sequence: CDR1 LNHDA, CDR2 SQIVND (reference sequence). The CDR3 DNA is TGTGCCAGTAGTGACCGAGGGGGAGGGAGCACTGAAGCTTTCTTT. This translates into CASSDRGGGSTEAFF.

This clonotype was detected many times. The chain uses TRBV29-1 and TRBJ2-3; no reliable D call. Germline CDR1 SQVTM, CDR2 ANQGSEA. Trimming shortened V by 0 bases and J by 2 bases, and 15 bases separated the two germline ends. The CDR3 extends over 16 amino acids. The CDR3, as DNA: TGCAGCGTTGAAGATAATACCGCAGGTCCCACAGATACGCAGTATTTT. It is translated as CSVEDNTAGPTDTQYF.

CDR3 bases: TGTGCCAGCAGTTACTCCGGGACTAGCGGTTGGGGCACAGATACGCAGTATTTT. This codes for CASSYSGTSGWGTDTQYF. The genes are TRBV6-5 and TRBJ2-3; TRBD2 matches at 11 bases. This CDR3 has 18 residues. Trimming took 0 bases from V and 1 from J; bases not matched to a gene: 6. Germline-derived CDR1 and CDR2 are MNHEY and SVGAGI.

The chain recombines TRBV6-1 with TRBJ2-2; 15 positions agree with TRBD2. This CDR3 contains 18 residues. J was trimmed by 4 bases and V by 2 bases; bases with no gene match: 5. Per the germline V gene, CDR1 is MNHNS and CDR2 is SASEGT. The CDR3 region is CASSETRGLAGGTGELFF. The CDR3 bases are TGTGCCAGCAGTGAAACCCGGGGACTAGCGGGAGGCACCGGGGAGCTGTTTTTT.

As concerns this clonotype: This may come from a read error, since a much larger clone is one base off. This rearrangement joins TRBV12-3 or TRBV12-4 to TRBJ1-4; D perhaps matches TRBD1 (5 bases). The CDR3 consists of 15 residues. CDR3 region: CANSPGHNMNWELFF. The CDR3 DNA sequence: TGTGCCAACAGTCCTGGACACAATATGAATTGGGAACTGTTTTTT.

This clonotype was seen only a few times. Germline and junction disagree at one end, which may indicate a read error. V and J are TRBV24-1 and TRBJ1-2, with D maybe TRBD1 (5 bases). This CDR3 contains 14 residues. CDR1 KGHDR and CDR2 SFDVKD come from the germline V gene. DNA of the CDR3: TGTGCCACCAGTGATGCCGGGACCCTTTACCGTTTAGCCTTC. It specifies CATSDAGTLYRLAF.

This clonotype was seen many times. The rearrangement uses TRBV20-1 and TRBJ2-1, with 10 bases that match TRBD2. The CDR3 has 18 residues. Germline CDR1 is DFQATT and CDR2 is SNEGSKA (reference sequence). The J segment lost 8 bases and the V segment lost 0 bases, leaving 16 bases of the junction unmatched. For the CDR3, the DNA is TGCAGTGCTAGAGACCCTAGCGGGAGAGGTGGGGCTCGAGATGAGCAGTTCTTC. Protein: CSARDPSGRGGARDEQFF.

Many counts were recorded for this clonotype. The chain links TRBV10-2 to TRBJ2-1; 10 bases are a match to TRBD2. The CDR3 is made up of 15 amino acids. Per germline, CDR1 WSHSY and CDR2 SAAADI. V shed 3 bases, J shed 4 bases, and the junction held 3 bases outside the gene matches. The DNA for the CDR3 is TGCGCCAGCAGTGAACCTAGCGGGAGTTACAATGAGCAGTTCTTC. Its protein product is CASSEPSGSYNEQFF.

This clonotype was seen a handful of times. The chain recombines TRBV7-3 with TRBJ2-3; the D is unclear. The CDR3 consists of 15 residues. V lost 1 base and J lost 2, with 10 bases in between. Germline V gene sequence: CDR1 SGHTA, CDR2 FQGTGA. The CDR3 loop reads CASSLRNRSTDTQYF. As DNA, the CDR3 is TGTGCCAGCAGCTTAAGAAACCGATCCACAGATACGCAGTATTTT.

The V call is TRBV9, the J call TRBJ1-4; a possible D gene is TRBD1 (5 bases). The CDR3 has 15 amino acids. In germline, CDR1 is SGDLS, CDR2 YYNGEE. Trimming stripped 5 bases from V and 8 bases from J, with 19 bases between. The CDR3, as DNA: TGTGCCAGCAGTGGAACCGGGACCTTGTGGGAAAAACTGTTTTTT. This codes for CASSGTGTLWEKLFF.

This clonotype occurred many times. The chain recombines TRBV18 with TRBJ2-3, with 9 bases fitting TRBD2. V lost 2 bases, J lost 2 bases, and 2 bases stayed unmatched. CDR3 size: 15 residues. CDR1 is KGHSH, CDR2 LQKENI, per germline. CDR3 region: CASSPGLAPTDTQYF. The CDR3 region has the DNA TGTGCCAGCTCACCAGGACTAGCGCCCACAGATACGCAGTATTTT.

This clonotype was observed many times. The J gene is TRBJ2-1, the V gene TRBV2, with D possibly being TRBD2 (5 bases). The V and J ends lost 1 base and 14 bases respectively, with 12 bases between them. The CDR3 totals 12 residues. CDR1 and CDR2 from the germline V gene are SNHLY and FYNNEI. CDR3 in amino acids: CASSEESPGEFF. In nucleotides, the CDR3 is TGTGCCAGCAGTGAAGAAAGTCCCGGGGAGTTCTTC.

The table lists this clonotype with many counts. The chain has TRBV3-1 and TRBJ2-3; 7 bases agree with TRBD2. The germline gives CDR1 LGHDT, CDR2 YNNKEL (reference sequence). Trimming removed 1 base from V and 6 bases from J; junction bases left unmatched: 10. CDR3 length equals 16 residues. CDR3 residues: CASSQVPGGRRDTQYF. The DNA of the CDR3 is TGTGCCAGCAGCCAAGTCCCGGGAGGCCGACGGGATACGCAGTATTTT.

This clonotype was seen ten or more times. The V gene is TRBV6-1, the J gene TRBJ2-1, with unresolved D. With 8 bases removed from V and 5 bases from J, the gap between germline ends came to 13 bases. This CDR3 region has 13 residues. Germline CDR1 and CDR2: MNHNS and SASEGT. CDR3 bases: TGTGCCAGCTCCCCAGTTGGGCACAATGAGCAGTTCTTC. Protein: CASSPVGHNEQFF.

This clonotype was detected ten times or more. The genes are TRBV29-1 and TRBJ2-1; 7 bases map to TRBD1. From germline, CDR1 is SQVTM and CDR2 ANQGSEA. The V segment lost 2 bases and the J segment 4 bases; nucleotides outside the gene matches: 2. This CDR3 contains 13 residues. DNA of the CDR3: TGCAGCGTTGAATCGGGACAGTACAATGAGCAGTTCTTC. Translation: CSVESGQYNEQFF.

Points on this clonotype: Being one base from a much bigger clone, this may be a read error. The chain employs TRBV7-8 and TRBJ1-5; D gene unclear. The V end lost 6 bases, the J end lost 5 bases, and 17 bases lay between the germline ends. This CDR3 region has 15 residues. Looked up from germline, CDR1 is SGHVS and CDR2 is FQNEAQ. CDR3 loop: CASRSSGRGDQPQHF. The CDR3 coding sequence is TGTGCCAGCAGATCCTCGGGGAGAGGCGATCAGCCCCAGCATTTT.

In its sample, this clonotype was seen a few times. V is TRBV4-1 and J is TRBJ2-5; D ambiguous. The V gene lost 1 base and the J gene lost 0 bases, with 15 bases spanning the gap. The CDR3 covers 17 residues. CDR1 MGHRA and CDR2 YSYEKL come from the germline V gene. CDR3 in DNA: TGCGCCAGCAGCCAAGGTTCTTTTAGGGTGAACCAAGAGACCCAGTACTTC. Encoded protein: CASSQGSFRVNQETQYF.

The gene calls are TRBV11-3 and TRBJ2-5; 11 bases are a match to TRBD2. Losses at the gene ends were 5 bases for V and 4 bases for J; bases not matched to a gene: 9. Germline lookup yields CDR1 SGHNT and CDR2 YENEEA. This CDR3 spans 16 amino acids. The DNA of the CDR3 is TGTGCCAGCAGCCCTTTAGCGGGAGGGCCGCCAGAGACCCAGTACTTC. It encodes CASSPLAGGPPETQYF.

The rearrangement links TRBV6-1 to TRBJ1-1; no reliable D call. The CDR3 sequence is 14 residues long. Germline V CDR1 and CDR2: MNHNS, SASEGT. V dropped 2 bases and J dropped 0 bases, with 7 bases sitting between them. DNA of the CDR3: TGTGCCAGCAGTGAATTTTTGGTGAACACTGAAGCTTTCTTT. It specifies CASSEFLVNTEAFF.

This clonotype was observed at least ten times. V and J are TRBV29-1 and TRBJ2-7; possible D gene TRBD2, 6 bases. V gave up 4 bases and J gave up 0 bases, with 19 bases separating them. The CDR3 is made up of 16 amino acids. Germline V gives CDR1 SQVTM, CDR2 ANQGSEA. The CDR3 is CSVAGPRGLFSYEQYF. CDR3 coding DNA: TGCAGCGTTGCGGGGCCTCGGGGACTCTTCTCCTACGAGCAGTACTTC.

The chain couples TRBV29-1 to TRBJ1-1; no reliable D call. The CDR3 is 14 residues long. CDR1 is SQVTM, CDR2 ANQGSEA, per germline. The V end was cut by 1 base, the J end by 0 bases, with 9 bases between. CDR3 loop: CSVEVDQLNTEAFF. The CDR3 region has the DNA TGCAGCGTTGAAGTCGATCAGCTGAACACTGAAGCTTTCTTT.